This T cell receptor beta chain was documented in a study of T-cell reconstitution after alpha-beta-depleted transplantation in children. Germline V CDR1 and CDR2: DFQATT, SNEGSKA (reference sequence). V was clipped by 3 bases and J by 8 bases; unmatched bases: 7. The CDR3 is made up of 14 amino acids. As it was prepared, the TCRbeta library received unique molecular identifiers. TCRdb analysed the PCR reads with MiXCR anew, one entry per CDR3 protein. The sample consists of roughly 400,000 distinct CDR3 sequences, just over 20% of them appearing once. J is TRBJ2-1 and V is TRBV20-1; 10 nucleotides line up with TRBD2. Specimen: PBMCs from the stem cell graft donor, collected from the stem cell graft. The source is a human donor who donated a stem cell graft to a child with acute myeloid leukemia. CDR3 amino acids: CSASFSGRRDEQFF. The DNA for the CDR3 is TGCAGTGCTAGTTTTAGCGGGAGGAGGGATGAGCAGTTCTTC.